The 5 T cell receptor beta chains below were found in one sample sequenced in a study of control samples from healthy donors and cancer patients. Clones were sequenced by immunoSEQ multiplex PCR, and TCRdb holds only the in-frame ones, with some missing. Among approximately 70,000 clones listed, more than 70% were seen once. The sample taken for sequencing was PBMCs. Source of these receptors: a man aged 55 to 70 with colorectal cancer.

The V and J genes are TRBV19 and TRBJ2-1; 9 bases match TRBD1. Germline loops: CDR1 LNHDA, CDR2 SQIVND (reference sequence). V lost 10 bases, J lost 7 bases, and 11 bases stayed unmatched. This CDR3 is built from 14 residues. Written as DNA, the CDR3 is TGTGCCACCGCGGGACAGGGTATCTTAAATGAGCAGTTCTTC. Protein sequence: CATAGQGILNEQFF.

DNA of the CDR3: TGTGCCACCAGCAAATCGCAGGGGCCCTACGAGCAGTACTTC. Translation: CATSKSQGPYEQYF. V gene TRBV15 combines with J gene TRBJ2-7; the D gene is possibly TRBD1 (6 bases). CDR3 length: 14 amino acids. Germline V lookup: CDR1 LNHNV, CDR2 YYDKDF (reference sequence). Trimming left V 4 bases short and J 2 bases short, with 12 bases between.

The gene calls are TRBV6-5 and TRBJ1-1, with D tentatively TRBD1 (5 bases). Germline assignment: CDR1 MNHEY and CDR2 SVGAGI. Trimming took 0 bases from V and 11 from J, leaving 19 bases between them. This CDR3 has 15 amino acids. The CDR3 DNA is TGTGCCAGCAGTTACTCGGGAAGGGGTGGTCAAAGGGCTTTCTTT. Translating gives CASSYSGRGGQRAFF.

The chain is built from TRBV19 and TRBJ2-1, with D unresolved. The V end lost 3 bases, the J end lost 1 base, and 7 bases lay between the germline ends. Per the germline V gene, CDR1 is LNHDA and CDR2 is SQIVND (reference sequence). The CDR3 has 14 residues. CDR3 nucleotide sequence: TGTGCCAGTAGTATGGTCCAGTCCTACAATGAGCAGTTCTTC. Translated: CASSMVQSYNEQFF.

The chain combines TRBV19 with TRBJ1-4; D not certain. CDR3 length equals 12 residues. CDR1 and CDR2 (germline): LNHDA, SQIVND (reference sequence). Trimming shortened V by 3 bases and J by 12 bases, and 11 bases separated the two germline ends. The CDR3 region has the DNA TGTGCCAGTAGTATGAGTCAATGGCAACTGTTTTTT. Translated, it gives CASSMSQWQLFF.